One and the same sample provided the 26 T cell receptor beta chains below, sequenced in a study of blood T cell repertoires in COVID-19. TCRdb's table, derived via immunoSEQ multiplex PCR, lists solely in-frame clones and lacks some. The table includes approximately 200,000 clones, around nine tenths detected once. The sequenced sample was peripheral blood. Source of these receptors: a man in his sixties who had recovered from COVID-19.

The rearrangement links TRBV30 to TRBJ2-3; 7 nucleotides align to TRBD2. This CDR3 contains 14 residues. Trimming at V came to 3 bases and at J to 1 base, leaving 4 bases not matched to a gene. CDR1 is GTSNPN and CDR2 is SVGIG in the germline V gene (reference sequence). CDR3 amino acids: CAWRTSRRTDTQYF. Written as DNA, the CDR3 is TGTGCCTGGAGGACTAGCCGACGCACAGATACGCAGTATTTT. Variable domain in full (rest from reference TRBV30 and TRBJ2-3): SQTIHQWPATLVQPVGSPLSLECTVEGTSNPNLYWYRQAAGRGLQLLFYSVGIGQISSEVPQNLSASRPQDRQFILSSKKLLLSDSGFYLCAWRTSRRTDTQYFGPGTRLTVL.

The chain joins TRBV18 to TRBJ2-7, with D perhaps matching TRBD1 (5 bases). Germline CDR1 KGHSH, CDR2 LQKENI. The V end lost 3 bases, the J end lost 0 bases, and 21 bases lay between the germline ends. This CDR3 contains 18 residues. In DNA form, the CDR3 reads TGTGCCAGCTCACCTTTAAGGAGCGAGGACACCTCCTCCTACGAGCAGTACTTC. Its protein product is CASSPLRSEDTSSYEQYF.

This clone showed up just a few times. The V gene is TRBV9, the J gene TRBJ1-3; a possible D gene is TRBD1 (5 bases). The V and J ends lost 10 bases and 8 bases respectively, with 22 bases between them. The germline V gene encodes CDR1 SGDLS and CDR2 YYNGEE. The CDR3 contains 14 residues. The CDR3 sequence: CASQGGGGMDTIYF. CDR3 sequence (DNA): TGTGCCTCACAAGGTGGGGGAGGTATGGACACCATATATTTT.

The chain links TRBV6-5 to TRBJ1-1; tentatively, D is TRBD1 (5 bases). The CDR3 spans 13 residues. With 7 bases removed from V and 8 bases from J, the gap between germline ends came to 17 bases. Germline-derived CDR1 and CDR2 are MNHEY and SVGAGI. The CDR3 nucleotides are TGTGCCAGCACCGGTCCAGGGTTCGGCGAAGCTTTCTTT. Residues: CASTGPGFGEAFF.

This clone was seen at least ten times. The V and J genes are TRBV19 and TRBJ2-1, with 11 positions matching TRBD2. V lost 3 bases to trimming and J lost 11 bases; unmatched junction nucleotides: 9. CDR1 is LNHDA and CDR2 is SQIVND in the germline V gene (reference sequence). The CDR3 runs to 15 residues. CDR3 sequence (DNA): TGTGCCAGTAGTATGACTAGCGGGGCGCTTAATAAGCAGTTCTTC. Translated: CASSMTSGALNKQFF.

This chain uses TRBV11-1 with TRBJ2-7; tentatively, D is TRBD1 (6 bases). Germline lookup yields CDR1 SGHAT and CDR2 FQDESV (reference sequence). The CDR3 extends over 15 amino acids. V lost 2 bases to trimming and J lost 1 base, with 12 bases between them. The CDR3 region is CASSLRRGGSYEQYF. CDR3 bases: TGTGCCAGCAGCTTACGACGAGGGGGATCCTACGAGCAGTACTTC.

This rearrangement joins TRBV6-2 or TRBV6-3 to TRBJ1-2, with D perhaps matching TRBD1 (5 bases). The germline gives CDR1 MNHEY, CDR2 SVGEGT. The CDR3 spans 13 residues. V was shortened by 2 bases and J by 6 bases, with 10 bases between the two germline ends. The CDR3 DNA reads as TGTGCCAGCAGTTACCAAGGGGTAGATGGCTACACCTTC. This translates into CASSYQGVDGYTF.

This clone was seen a handful of times. J is TRBJ1-5 and V is TRBV5-1, with D unclear. Germline-derived CDR1 and CDR2 are SGHRS and YFSETQ. The V and J ends lost 3 bases and 2 bases respectively, with 9 bases between them. The CDR3 runs 14 residues. DNA of the CDR3: TGCGCCAGCAGCTCTGCTGGAGGCAATCAGCCCCAGCATTTT. Amino acid sequence: CASSSAGGNQPQHF.

The V gene is TRBV5-4, the J gene TRBJ2-1, with 7 bases identical to TRBD2. This CDR3 has 15 residues. Germline assignment: CDR1 SGHNT and CDR2 YYREEE (reference sequence). V dropped 2 bases and J dropped 4; count of bases not matched to a gene: 6. The CDR3 spells CASSFSSGPYNEQFF. The CDR3 DNA reads TGTGCCAGCAGCTTTTCTAGCGGACCTTACAATGAGCAGTTCTTC.

The genes are TRBV9 and TRBJ1-2; D gene ambiguous. V was cut by 0 bases and J by 0 bases, with 3 bases left in between. Germline V gene sequence: CDR1 SGDLS, CDR2 YYNGEE. The length of the CDR3 is 13 residues. CDR3 in amino acids: CASSVATNYGYTF. The CDR3, as DNA: TGTGCCAGCAGCGTAGCCACTAACTATGGCTACACCTTC.

V and J are TRBV28 and TRBJ1-4; weak D call: TRBD1 (6 bases). Trimming cost V 6 bases and J 6 bases, with 11 bases left between them. The CDR3 runs 13 residues. Germline assignment: CDR1 MDHEN and CDR2 SYDVKM. CDR3 residues: CASSFGQYEKLFF. The CDR3 DNA reads TGTGCCAGCAGCTTCGGACAGTATGAAAAACTGTTTTTT.

This clone has only a few counts. The genes are TRBV7-3 and TRBJ1-2; D perhaps matches TRBD1 (5 bases). V was trimmed by 5 bases and J by 5 bases, leaving 12 bases between them. The CDR3 totals 13 residues. Germline CDR1 reads SGHTA; CDR2 reads FQGTGA. In DNA, the CDR3 is TGTGCCAGCAGCCCCGGGGGGGAATATGGCTACACCTTC. This codes for CASSPGGEYGYTF.

V gene TRBV27 combines with J gene TRBJ2-7; D uncertain. Between the trimmed V and J ends, which lost 5 bases and 3 bases, there was a span of 17 bases. There are 15 residues in the CDR3. Germline V gives CDR1 MNHEY, CDR2 SMNVEV (reference sequence). As DNA, the CDR3 is TGTGCCAGCAGTCCCCGCCCCACCCCGGTCTACGAGCAGTACTTC. This codes for CASSPRPTPVYEQYF.

V and J are TRBV28 and TRBJ1-1; D gene uncertain. The V end lost 1 base, the J end lost 0 bases, and 9 bases lay between the germline ends. The germline V gene has CDR1 MDHEN and CDR2 SYDVKM. This CDR3 spans 15 amino acids. CDR3 nucleotide sequence: TGTGCCAGCAGTTTATACGCAGGAATGAACACTGAAGCTTTCTTT. Translation gives CASSLYAGMNTEAFF.

This clone was observed a single time. The chain links TRBV5-1 to TRBJ1-2; 10 bases are shared with TRBD1. The CDR3 totals 15 residues. V lost 4 bases and J lost 5; bases outside the gene matches: 8. Germline CDR1 is SGHRS and CDR2 is YFSETQ. This chain's CDR3 is CASSPGTGVGYGYTF. In DNA, the CDR3 is TGCGCCAGCAGCCCCGGGACAGGGGTAGGGTATGGCTACACCTTC.

The chain recombines TRBV5-1 with TRBJ1-1; 9 bases align to TRBD1. Germline V lookup: CDR1 SGHRS, CDR2 YFSETQ. This CDR3 region has 17 residues. The V segment lost 4 bases and the J segment 0 bases; nucleotides outside the gene matches: 10. The CDR3, as DNA: TGCGCCAGCAGCCGGACCGGGACAGGGTCCCTGAACACTGAAGCTTTCTTT. Amino acids: CASSRTGTGSLNTEAFF.

J is TRBJ1-4 and V is TRBV18; TRBD1 aligns across 9 bases. CDR3 size: 16 residues. CDR1 and CDR2 from the germline V gene are KGHSH and LQKENI. The V and J ends lost 6 bases and 0 bases, in that order; junction bases with no gene match: 5. The CDR3 reads CASSPGQGATNEKLFF. CDR3 sequence (DNA): TGTGCCAGCTCTCCGGGACAGGGTGCAACTAATGAAAAACTGTTTTTT.

The V and J genes are TRBV2 and TRBJ2-5, with TRBD1 matching over 10 bases. After removal of 8 bases from V and 7 bases from J, the junction contained 10 bases not matched to a gene. Germline values: CDR1 SNHLY, CDR2 FYNNEI. The CDR3 runs 14 residues. The CDR3 nucleotides are TGTGCCAGCGGGGTGGACAGGGGGTTCGGGACCCAGTACTTC. Translated: CASGVDRGFGTQYF.

The chain has TRBV11-2 and TRBJ2-2; 10 bases are a match to TRBD1. The germline CDR1 and CDR2 sequences are SGHAT and FQNNGV. CDR3 size: 14 residues. J lost 8 bases, V lost 3 bases, and 3 bases had no gene match. The CDR3 DNA is TGTGCCAGCAGCTTCCGGGACAGGGGAGGGGAGCTGTTTTTT. This gives the protein CASSFRDRGGELFF.

The rearrangement joins TRBV11-3 to TRBJ1-1; no clear D gene. This CDR3 region has 13 residues. V was cut by 2 bases and J by 14 bases, with 18 bases left in between. In germline, CDR1 is SGHNT, CDR2 YENEEA. The CDR3 reads CASSLNGQASAFF. The CDR3 DNA is TGTGCCAGCAGCTTAAACGGCCAGGCCTCGGCCTTCTTT. Complete variable domain (other parts from reference TRBV11-3 and TRBJ1-1): EAGVVQSPRYKIIEKKQPVAFWCNPISGHNTLYWYLQNLGQGPELLIRYENEEAVDDSQLPKDRFSAERLKGVDSTLKIQPAELGDSAVYLCASSLNGQASAFFGQGTRLTVV.

This CDR3 is CASSQGGAGGNNEQFF. The CDR3 nucleotides read TGTGCCAGCAGCCAAGGAGGAGCGGGAGGAAACAATGAGCAGTTCTTC. The gene calls are TRBV4-2 and TRBJ2-1, with 9 bases aligning to TRBD2. V trimming: 1 base; J trimming: 5 bases; junction bases outside the gene matches: 6. CDR1 is LGHNA and CDR2 is YNFKEQ in the germline V gene. CDR3 length equals 16 residues.

The chain employs TRBV3-1 (or the pseudogene TRBV3-2) and TRBJ2-4; weak D call: TRBD1 (5 bases). Trimming cost V 0 bases and J 6 bases, with 9 bases left between them. The length of the CDR3 is 14 residues. Germline V gene sequence: CDR1 LGHDT, CDR2 YNNKEL (reference sequence). The CDR3 nucleotides are TGTGCCAGCAGCCAAGAGACAGAAAGAAACATTCAGTACTTC. Amino acids: CASSQETERNIQYF.

A remark on this clone: One end of the junction does not line up with germline, which may come from a read error. The V call is TRBV28, the J call TRBJ2-7; 7 positions agree with TRBD1. Germline V CDR1 and CDR2: MDHEN, SYDVKM. The CDR3 is 12 residues long. This CDR3 is CASRSTGYGQYF. The CDR3 nucleotides read TGTGCCAGCAGATCGACAGGGTACGGGCAGTACTTC.

This chain uses TRBV3-1 (or the pseudogene TRBV3-2) with TRBJ2-7, with D perhaps TRBD2 (5 bases). The CDR3 runs to 14 residues. Germline V gene sequence: CDR1 LGHDT, CDR2 YNNKEL (reference sequence). V shed 2 bases and J shed 2 bases, with 10 bases lying between them. The CDR3 sequence: CASSQHRETYEQYF. The DNA of the CDR3 is TGTGCCAGCAGCCAACATAGGGAGACCTACGAGCAGTACTTC.

CDR3 in DNA: TGTGCCAGCTCACCACCGGACAGGGGCAATCAGCCCCAGCATTTT. Translation gives CASSPPDRGNQPQHF. The chain recombines TRBV18 with TRBJ1-5; 8 nucleotides line up with TRBD1. From germline, CDR1 is KGHSH and CDR2 LQKENI. This CDR3 comprises 15 residues. After removal of 0 bases from V and 2 bases from J, the junction contained 0 bases not matched to a gene.

The J gene is TRBJ1-4, the V gene TRBV5-4; D is possibly TRBD1 (5 bases). CDR3 length equals 12 residues. Germline V gives CDR1 SGHNT, CDR2 YYREEE (reference sequence). V was pared by 3 bases and J by 10 bases, with 10 bases between. Here the CDR3 reads CASSSFRGKLFF. The CDR3 nucleotides are TGTGCCAGCAGCTCCTTTAGGGGAAAACTGTTTTTT. Variable domain in full (rest from reference TRBV5-4 and TRBJ1-4): ETGVTQSPTHLIKTRGQQVTLRCSSQSGHNTVSWYQQALGQGPQFIFQYYREEENGRGNFPPRFSGLQFPNYSSELNVNALELDDSALYLCASSSFRGKLFFGSGTQLSVL.